Detailed here is one TCR beta chain. Its specificity is unknown. From germline, CDR1 is SGHAT and CDR2 FQNNGV. The CDR3 loop spans 15 amino acids. V gave up 3 bases and J gave up 0 bases; unmatched junction bases: 1. The sample is drawn from a study of cytomegalovirus exposure and HLA in healthy donors. This PCR relied on a set of 60 Vbeta primers and 13 Jbeta primers. Here immunoSEQ multiplex PCR was the method, and the copy in TCRdb shows in-frame clones only, minus some. The table lists just under 250,000 clones, roughly 82% of them singletons. Study conclusions and caveats: Cytomegalovirus-associated TCR beta chains were listed, numbering roughly 150. Immune exposure data for these donors was limited to CMV serostatus. Some public TCRs appeared in many individuals, while most sequences were rare. Among the most significant clusters, several appeared linked to common viral pathogens in a later analysis.

Input material: PBMCs. The chain combines TRBV11-2 with TRBJ2-7, with 11 bases that match TRBD2. This TCR came from a woman aged 40-49 years in good health and CMV-seropositive. CDR3 in DNA: TGTGCCAGCAGCTTTACTAGCGGGAGCTCCTACGAGCAGTACTTC. Residues: CASSFTSGSSYEQYF.